This record looks at one T cell receptor (beta chain) sequence and its context. No antigen is known for it. Per-base qualities were not stored, and no clone one base away is much larger. This record comes from a study of shared clonotypes between healthy human individuals (dated by TCRdb to the early 2020s). About the full investigation: The cohort included three men and two women between 18 and 49 years of age. For each donor, three plates each were used for CD4 naive and CD4 memory, two plates were used for CD8 naive, and one plate was used for CD8 memory. The study deeply sequenced blood TCR repertoires of five healthy adults to estimate repertoire size and the extent of clonotype sharing between individuals. Libraries were prepared and TCR repertoires were sequenced by different laboratories using diverse techniques, in order to increase sequencing depth and limit assay-specific biases. Between about 0.9 and 9 billion PBMCs per donor were obtained by leukapheresis. Paper-wide results and their limitations: Because the study included only a small number of donors, the genetic and exposure-history diversity represented was limited. Sharing across a few donors was observed for about 5% of naive CD4, under 4% of naive CD8, over 2% of memory CD4, and around 0.4% of memory CD8 clonotypes. Sampling was restricted to blood, and TCR repertoires in tissues likely differ from the TCR repertoires found in blood. Compared with non-shared clonotypes, the clonotypes found in all four sorted-subset donors had higher generation probabilities. Estimated clonotype richness was generally larger for naive than for memory subsets. Pairwise subsampling indicated that sequencing depth was expected to affect the degree of clonotype sharing among donors. Even with the large sequencing depth, rarefaction of the sorted-subset datasets indicated that sequencing was incomplete.

Via the germline V gene, CDR1 is SNHLY and CDR2 FYNNEI. CDR3 length: 13 amino acids, cysteine to phenylalanine. Only the CDR3 DNA stays, 39 bases, in frame from base 1. V sheds 8 bases and J sheds 7 bases, leaving 15 bases between their ends. Using the deep immunoSEQ assay, TCR CDR3 regions were amplified from genomic DNA by multiplex PCR. Extracted genomic DNA from each cell subset was distributed evenly across all wells of several immunoSEQ 96-well plates, and each plate was treated as a replicate. Each replicate PCR for sorted subsets received about 220 ng genomic DNA, equal to some 32,000 T cell genomes. Purified libraries were quantified with a Qubit 3.0 fluorometer, sized on a Bioanalyzer 2100, and re-quantified with the KAPA Library Quantification kit. Each immunoSEQ 96-well plate was sequenced on its own single-read 150-cycle Illumina NextSeq 550 flow cell. The source study handled its data this way. Because the immunoSEQ output included only junctional sequences and no quality scores, the filtering could not be the same as the filtering used for full-length reads. To assign V/J genes and CDR3, sequences were annotated using PyIR, a Python wrapper for IgBLAST v1.9, with IMGT germline references. Reads with weak V/J assignments (E-value above 1e-6), missing CDR3, stop codons, out-of-frame junctions, or ambiguous translated residues were removed. A V3J clonotype was defined by an identical inferred V gene, J gene, and CDR3 amino acid sequence. Percentage overlap between repertoires was computed as shared unique clonotypes divided by the size of the smaller repertoire. Repertoire richness was assessed with RTK rarefaction, the Chao1 estimator, and Recon v2.1 estimates of unobserved clonotypes. Generation probabilities for all TCRbeta clonotypes obtained by the gDNA method from a handful of donors were computed using OLGA. The table was pulled from immuneACCESS by TCRdb, which kept in-frame rearrangements only. Such tables lose some clones; where checked, under half of the loss comes from unresolved V genes, and the rest has no known cause. V, J and clone size are taken as reported in that table, and D and trimming were inferred from the DNA itself. This sample gives approximately 330,000 clones in total; less than 85% of them show up just once. The ten largest account for about 10% of the sample.

Healthy HIV-negative adults with no recently reported acute infections or vaccinations were included as donors. All donors were Caucasian adults living in Nashville, Tennessee, USA. CD4+ T cells were enriched by magnetic negative selection, after which naive cells were positively selected on CD45RA and the negative fraction was taken as the memory subset. Blood was collected by leukapheresis, and PBMCs were isolated by Ficoll-Histopaque density gradient centrifugation and then cryopreserved in liquid nitrogen vapor phase. Analytical flow cytometry was used to check the purity and quantity of each magnetically sorted T cell population. Genomic DNA was isolated from every sorted fraction and measured by UV absorbance on a Nanodrop 2000c.

The sequence came from a man aged 30 to 39 in good health. The specimen sequenced was memory CD4+ T cells sorted from blood. The cell subset or site label, read with the paper, signifies: CD45RA-negative fraction. The chain couples TRBV2 to TRBJ1-5; the D gene lacks a confident call. The CDR3 protein: CASGSPFGQPQHF. The DNA is as follows: TGTGCCAGCGGGTCCCCCTTCGGACAGCCCCAGCATTTT.